These 26 T cell receptor beta chains share one sample of origin, sequenced in a study of shared clonotypes between healthy human individuals. Assay: immunoSEQ multiplex PCR; the TCRdb copy retains only in-frame clones and omits some. The data contain millions of clones, approximately 93% of them seen just once; the ten biggest clones take up about 0.39%. Sequencing input: naive CD4+ T cells from PBMCs. Subset reported: CD45RA+ positively selected. The source of these receptors is a man in his late teens or twenties in good health. Some clones in this sample may be carry-over from other donors' samples.

This chain connects TRBV30 to TRBJ2-5; tentative D call: TRBD2 (6 bases). CDR3 length equals 12 residues. Germline loops: CDR1 GTSNPN, CDR2 SVGIG (reference sequence). V dropped 5 bases and J dropped 5 bases, with 12 bases sitting between them. DNA for the CDR3: TGTGCCTGGGGGCGGGATCACGAGACCCAGTACTTC. Its translation: CAWGRDHETQYF.

V and J are TRBV19 and TRBJ2-5; weak D call: TRBD2 (6 bases). Between the trimmed V and J ends, which lost 6 bases and 4 bases, there was a span of 18 bases. Germline CDR1 and CDR2: LNHDA and SQIVND (reference sequence). This CDR3 is built from 15 residues. DNA of the CDR3: TGTGCCAGTAGCTGGAAAGCGGGTTTCAGAGAGACCCAGTACTTC. It encodes CASSWKAGFRETQYF.

The genes are TRBV5-5 and TRBJ2-7; 7 bases agree with TRBD1. The CDR3 length is 15 residues. Germline CDR1 is SGHKS and CDR2 is YYEKEE (reference sequence). Trimming removed 2 bases from V and 2 bases from J; junction bases left unmatched: 7. The CDR3 sequence is CASSLGKTGTYEQYF. The DNA of the CDR3 is TGTGCCAGCAGCTTAGGGAAGACAGGGACCTACGAGCAGTACTTC. The entire variable domain, with the rest obtained from reference TRBV5-5 and TRBJ2-7, is as follows: DAGVTQSPTHLIKTRGQQVTLRCSPISGHKSVSWYQQVLGQGPQFIFQYYEKEERGRGNFPDRFSARQFPNYSSELNVNALLLGDSALYLCASSLGKTGTYEQYFGPGTRLTVT.

The chain recombines TRBV2 with TRBJ2-7, with TRBD2 matching over 8 bases. The CDR3 has 13 residues. Germline CDR1 and CDR2: SNHLY and FYNNEI. The ends lost 1 base at V and 8 bases at J; junction bases unmatched: 4. The CDR3 sequence is CASSEGSGGQQYF. CDR3 in DNA: TGTGCCAGCAGTGAAGGGTCGGGGGGGCAGCAGTACTTC.

J is TRBJ2-4 and V is TRBV4-1; D is ambiguous. V was cut by 0 bases and J by 9 bases, with 18 bases left in between. The germline V gene encodes CDR1 MGHRA and CDR2 YSYEKL. The CDR3 runs 16 residues. CDR3 loop: CASSQDRSGYTGIQYF. The DNA of the CDR3 is TGCGCCAGCAGCCAAGATAGGTCAGGCTACACGGGCATTCAGTACTTC.

V is TRBV29-1 and J is TRBJ2-3; D remains ambiguous. Per germline, CDR1 SQVTM and CDR2 ANQGSEA. With 6 bases removed from V and 3 bases from J, the gap between germline ends came to 7 bases. CDR3 length: 11 residues. CDR3 loop: CSVTPTDTQYF. The CDR3 bases are TGCAGCGTGACGCCAACAGATACGCAGTATTTT.

The rearrangement joins TRBV6-1 to TRBJ2-7; D ambiguous. The CDR3 spans 12 residues. V was trimmed by 7 bases and J by 2 bases, leaving 9 bases between them. Germline V gives CDR1 MNHNS, CDR2 SASEGT. CDR3 nucleotide sequence: TGTGCCAGCATGGGGTTTGCCTACGAGCAGTACTTC. This sequence encodes CASMGFAYEQYF.

This clone has just one count. V is TRBV7-3 and J is TRBJ2-1; 9 bases line up with TRBD2. CDR1 and CDR2 from the germline V gene are SGHTA and FQGTGA. This CDR3 contains 18 residues. Trimming took 2 bases from V and 0 from J; bases not matched to a gene: 8. CDR3 nucleotides: TGTGCCAGCAGCTTAGTTCTAGCGGGATTGGCCTCCTACAATGAGCAGTTCTTC. This sequence encodes CASSLVLAGLASYNEQFF.

Here the CDR3 DNA reads TGTGCCAGCAGCGTATCGGGGGCAGGGCGCCTCTATGGCTACACCTTC. Its translation is CASSVSGAGRLYGYTF. The chain has TRBV9 and TRBJ1-2, with TRBD1 as a possible D gene (6 bases). Germline CDR1 SGDLS, CDR2 YYNGEE. This CDR3 has 16 amino acids. Trimming removed 1 base from V and 4 bases from J, with 17 bases in between.

The chain uses TRBV25-1 and TRBJ2-2, with TRBD2 as a possible D gene (6 bases). The V end was cut by 2 bases, the J end by 2 bases, with 12 bases between. The CDR3 is 16 amino acids. In germline, CDR1 is MGHDK, CDR2 SYGVNS. The CDR3 spells CASSEGVEGNTGELFF. In DNA, the CDR3 is TGTGCCAGCAGTGAAGGGGTGGAGGGAAACACCGGGGAGCTGTTTTTT.

This clone was seen a single time. The chain uses TRBV15 and TRBJ2-7, with TRBD1 matching over 12 bases. The CDR3 has 16 amino acids. After removal of 3 bases from V and 4 bases from J, the junction contained 7 bases not matched to a gene. The V gene's germline CDR1 is LNHNV and CDR2 YYDKDF (reference sequence). CDR3 sequence (DNA): TGTGCCACCAGCAGGGGCCGGGACAGGGGGCGTTACGAGCAGTACTTC. It encodes CATSRGRDRGRYEQYF.

Details on this clone: The same CDR3 is also encoded by other DNA sequences in this sample. This rearrangement joins TRBV9 to TRBJ2-1, with TRBD1 matching 7 bases. CDR3 length: 15 residues. CDR1 SGDLS and CDR2 YYNGEE come from the germline V gene. After removal of 4 bases from V and 0 bases from J, the junction contained 4 bases not matched to a gene. The CDR3 is CASSIQGSSYNEQFF. CDR3 coding DNA: TGTGCCAGCAGCATACAGGGGAGCTCCTACAATGAGCAGTTCTTC.

Only one count was recorded for this clone. The gene calls are TRBV6-6 and TRBJ2-2; 8 bases are a match to TRBD1. The CDR3 totals 13 residues. V lost 7 bases, J lost 10 bases, and 8 bases stayed unmatched. Germline CDR1 and CDR2: MNHNY and SVGAGI (reference sequence). CDR3 in amino acids: CASKRTGSEELFF. Written as DNA, the CDR3 is TGTGCCAGCAAAAGGACAGGGAGCGAGGAGCTGTTTTTT.

On this clone: Other DNA sequences of this sample code for an identical CDR3. The rearrangement uses TRBV4-2 and TRBJ2-3; D is unresolved. This CDR3 is 14 amino acids long. Trimming took off 1 base at V and 2 bases at J, with 7 bases between the two ends. Germline CDR1 is LGHNA and CDR2 is YNFKEQ. CDR3 sequence: CASSQGDSTDTQYF. The DNA for the CDR3 is TGTGCCAGCAGCCAAGGCGACTCCACAGATACGCAGTATTTT.

This clone is a singleton in its sample. V gene TRBV6-5 combines with J gene TRBJ1-2; TRBD1 matches at 12 bases. The CDR3 sequence is 13 residues long. In germline, CDR1 is MNHEY, CDR2 SVGAGI. V gave up 8 bases and J gave up 3 bases; unmatched junction bases: 1. DNA for the CDR3: TGTGCCAGCGGGACAGGGGGCGACTATGGCTACACCTTC. Translation: CASGTGGDYGYTF.

The chain carries TRBV19 and TRBJ1-1; D not resolved. Looked up from germline, CDR1 is LNHDA and CDR2 is SQIVND (reference sequence). The CDR3 runs to 13 residues. The V end lost 6 bases, the J end lost 4 bases, and 12 bases lay between the germline ends. CDR3 in DNA: TGTGCCAGTAGCCTAGTGGTAGGCACTGAAGCTTTCTTT. Protein: CASSLVVGTEAFF.

Of note for this clone: The same CDR3 arises from other DNA sequences in this sample as well. The V call is TRBV7-2, the J call TRBJ2-1; D gene ambiguous. The CDR3 is made up of 13 amino acids. Trimming removed 1 base at V and 7 bases at J, with 8 bases between. Germline V gene lookup returns CDR1 SGHTA and CDR2 FQGNSA. CDR3 region: CASSLGPNNEQFF. Written as DNA, the CDR3 is TGTGCCAGCAGCTTAGGTCCCAATAATGAGCAGTTCTTC.

The chain recombines TRBV6-1 with TRBJ1-2; D possibly corresponds to TRBD1 (5 bases). This CDR3 is built from 14 residues. Germline V lookup: CDR1 MNHNS, CDR2 SASEGT. Trimming stripped 0 bases from V and 4 bases from J, with 9 bases between. CDR3 protein: CASSEAKGIYGYTF. The CDR3 DNA sequence: TGTGCCAGCAGTGAAGCGAAGGGGATCTATGGCTACACCTTC.

The V and J genes are TRBV5-4 and TRBJ2-1; TRBD2 is a possible D gene (6 bases). The length of the CDR3 is 14 residues. Germline V CDR1 and CDR2: SGHNT, YYREEE (reference sequence). The V end lost 4 bases, the J end lost 2 bases, and 10 bases lay between the germline ends. The CDR3 nucleotides read TGTGCCAGCAGCGGCGGGAAGGCCTACAATGAGCAGTTCTTC. Translating gives CASSGGKAYNEQFF.

The chain uses TRBV25-1 and TRBJ1-4; TRBD1 matches at 9 bases. CDR1 is MGHDK and CDR2 is SYGVNS in the germline V gene. The trim removed 5 bases at V and 11 bases at J, leaving 6 bases unmatched. This CDR3 is 13 amino acids long. The CDR3 coding sequence is TGTGCCAGCAGTTCCCTACAGGGGGCGAAACTGTTTTTT. It translates to CASSSLQGAKLFF.

The CDR3 DNA reads as TGTGCCAGCAGCCGGGCGGGGACAGCCACCGGGGAGCTGTTTTTT. Translating it yields CASSRAGTATGELFF. V gene TRBV28 combines with J gene TRBJ2-2; tentative D call: TRBD1 (7 bases). Germline loops: CDR1 MDHEN, CDR2 SYDVKM. This CDR3 contains 15 residues. Trimming stripped 6 bases from V and 4 bases from J, with 15 bases between.

The V and J genes are TRBV6-5 and TRBJ2-7; D uncertain. V was pared by 0 bases and J by 2 bases, with 11 bases between. The CDR3 contains 15 residues. Looked up from germline, CDR1 is MNHEY and CDR2 is SVGAGI. CDR3 amino acids: CASSYSPGAAYEQYF. Written as DNA, the CDR3 is TGTGCCAGCAGTTACTCCCCAGGAGCAGCCTACGAGCAGTACTTC.

This clone was seen a few times. The chain employs TRBV5-1 and TRBJ1-1; 8 bases line up with TRBD1. The ends lost 6 bases at V and 1 base at J; junction bases unmatched: 8. The CDR3 length is 15 residues. CDR1 is SGHRS, CDR2 YFSETQ, per germline. For the CDR3, the DNA is TGCGCCAGCACTCACGATGGACAGGGGAACACTGAAGCTTTCTTT. It specifies CASTHDGQGNTEAFF.

The chain links TRBV4-3 to TRBJ1-2; perhaps TRBD1 as D (5 bases). Trimming cost V 0 bases and J 13 bases, with 18 bases left between them. Germline V gene sequence: CDR1 LGHNA, CDR2 YSLEER. The CDR3 spans 14 residues. The CDR3 DNA reads as TGCGCCAGCAGCCAAGATCCCAGGGCCCAGGAGCGCACCTTC. Its protein is CASSQDPRAQERTF.

This clone was seen only once. The J gene is TRBJ2-5, the V gene TRBV29-1, with D tentatively TRBD1 or TRBD2 (6 bases each). The CDR3 totals 12 residues. Trimming pared 4 bases from V and 4 bases from J, leaving 10 bases between. Germline V gene sequence: CDR1 SQVTM, CDR2 ANQGSEA. CDR3 bases: TGCAGCGTTGGAAAGGGGGGAGAGACCCAGTACTTC. Translation gives CSVGKGGETQYF.

The rearrangement uses TRBV28 and TRBJ2-1, with TRBD1 matching over 7 bases. Germline loops: CDR1 MDHEN, CDR2 SYDVKM. The CDR3 is 16 amino acids. V gave up 5 bases and J gave up 1 base; unmatched junction bases: 8. The CDR3 coding sequence is TGTGCCAGCAGTGTGCCAGGGGGTTGGTCCTACAATGAGCAGTTCTTC. It yields the protein CASSVPGGWSYNEQFF.